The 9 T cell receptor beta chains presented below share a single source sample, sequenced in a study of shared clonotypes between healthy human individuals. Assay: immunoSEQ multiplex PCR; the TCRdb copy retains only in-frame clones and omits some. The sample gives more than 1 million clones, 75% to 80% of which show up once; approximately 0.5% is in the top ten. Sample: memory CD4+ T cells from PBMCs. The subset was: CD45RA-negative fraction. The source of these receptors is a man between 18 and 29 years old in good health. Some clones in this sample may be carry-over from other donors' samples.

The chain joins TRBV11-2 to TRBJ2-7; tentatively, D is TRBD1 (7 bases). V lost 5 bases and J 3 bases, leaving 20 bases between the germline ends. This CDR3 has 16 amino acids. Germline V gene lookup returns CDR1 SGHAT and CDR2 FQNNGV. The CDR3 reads CASSPRAAGGGYEQYF. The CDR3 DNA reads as TGTGCCAGCAGCCCACGGGCGGCAGGGGGAGGCTACGAGCAGTACTTC.

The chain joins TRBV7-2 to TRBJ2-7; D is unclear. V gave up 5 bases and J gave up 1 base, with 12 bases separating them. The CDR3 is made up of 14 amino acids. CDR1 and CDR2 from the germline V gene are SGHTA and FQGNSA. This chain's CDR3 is CASSGVMESYEQYF. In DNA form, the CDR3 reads TGTGCCAGCAGCGGAGTCATGGAGTCCTACGAGCAGTACTTC.

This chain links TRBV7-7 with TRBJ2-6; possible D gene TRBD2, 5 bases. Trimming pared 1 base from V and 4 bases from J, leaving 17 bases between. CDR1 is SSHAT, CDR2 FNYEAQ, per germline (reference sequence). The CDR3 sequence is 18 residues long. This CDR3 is CASSLVFWTRAGANVLTF. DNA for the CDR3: TGTGCCAGCAGCTTAGTCTTTTGGACGAGGGCCGGGGCCAACGTCCTGACTTTC.

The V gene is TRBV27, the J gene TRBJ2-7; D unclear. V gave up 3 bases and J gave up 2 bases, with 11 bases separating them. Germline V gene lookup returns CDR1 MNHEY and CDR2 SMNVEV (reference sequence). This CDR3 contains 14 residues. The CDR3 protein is CASSFSAKTYEQYF. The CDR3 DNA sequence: TGTGCCAGCAGTTTTAGTGCCAAAACCTACGAGCAGTACTTC.

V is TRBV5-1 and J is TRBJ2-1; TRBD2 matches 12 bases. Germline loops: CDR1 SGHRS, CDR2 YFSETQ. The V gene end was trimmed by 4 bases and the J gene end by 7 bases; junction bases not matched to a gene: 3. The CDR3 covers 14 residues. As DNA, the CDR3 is TGCGCCAGCAGCACCGGACTAGCGGGAAATGAGCAGTTCTTC. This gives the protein CASSTGLAGNEQFF.

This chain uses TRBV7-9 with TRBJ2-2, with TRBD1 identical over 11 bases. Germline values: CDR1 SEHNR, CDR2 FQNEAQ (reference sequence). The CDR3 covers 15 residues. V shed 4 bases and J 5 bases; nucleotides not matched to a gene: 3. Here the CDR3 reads CASSWGQGVTGELFF. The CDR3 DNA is TGTGCCAGCAGCTGGGGACAGGGGGTTACCGGGGAGCTGTTTTTT.

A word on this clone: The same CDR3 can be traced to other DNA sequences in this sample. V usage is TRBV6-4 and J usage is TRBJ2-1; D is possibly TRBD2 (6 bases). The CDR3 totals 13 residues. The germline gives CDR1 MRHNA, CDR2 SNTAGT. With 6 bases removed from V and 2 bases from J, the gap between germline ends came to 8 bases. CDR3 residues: CASSSGPYNEQFF. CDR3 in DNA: TGTGCCAGCAGCAGCGGGCCCTACAATGAGCAGTTCTTC.

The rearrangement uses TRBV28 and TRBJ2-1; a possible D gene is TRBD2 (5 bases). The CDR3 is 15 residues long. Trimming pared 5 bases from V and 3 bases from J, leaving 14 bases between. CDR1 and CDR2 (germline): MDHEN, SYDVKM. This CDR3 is CASSRLEAIYNEQFF. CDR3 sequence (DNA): TGTGCCAGCAGTAGGCTGGAGGCAATCTACAATGAGCAGTTCTTC.

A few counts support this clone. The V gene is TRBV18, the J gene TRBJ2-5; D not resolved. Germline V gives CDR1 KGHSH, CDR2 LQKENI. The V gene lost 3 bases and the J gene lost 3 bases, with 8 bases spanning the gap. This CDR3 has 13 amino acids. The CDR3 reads CASSPRIEETQYF. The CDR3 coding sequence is TGTGCCAGCTCACCTAGGATAGAAGAGACCCAGTACTTC.